This TCR beta chain was obtained from a study of blood T cell repertoires in COVID-19. In the original analysis: Estimated nucleated cell counts came from reference gene primer amplification. Produced via immunoSEQ multiplex PCR; TCRdb's table is partial and in-frame only. The DNA gave D and trimming, while V, J and clone size come from that table. Among fewer than 70,000 clones, approximately 92% were seen once, and the ten largest hold about 7.4%. The CDR3 is 15 residues long. Trimming removed 5 bases at V and 3 bases at J, with 16 bases between. The V gene's germline CDR1 is MDHEN and CDR2 SYDVKM. Material: peripheral blood. The sequence was collected from a man in his fifties with active COVID-19. This sequence joins TRBV28 and TRBJ1-2; D gene unclear. The CDR3 DNA is TGTGCCAGCAGTCCAACGTCACCGGGGTACTATGGCTACACCTTC. Translation gives CASSPTSPGYYGYTF.